The rows below give T cell receptor beta chains drawn from one sample of a study of response to subunit inactivated influenza vaccine. TCRdb independently ran MiXCR on the RT-PCR reads; one entry per CDR3 protein. The repertoire holds more than 450,000 distinct CDR3 sequences, with about 11% as singletons. The same data also went into a second study, on T cells expressing NK-cell markers.

The sample here was PBMCs from blood, taken on the day of vaccination. The origin of the receptors is a man aged 50-59 years who received an inactivated influenza vaccine. Each CDR3 is given with its conserved first and last residue. The D gene is left open where the match is weak. Only some rows state a clone size, as once, few, many or a class for expanded clones.

V gene	clone size	J gene	D gene	CDR3 protein	CDR3 DNA
TRBV29-1	many	TRBJ2-1	TRBD2	CSVAGTSDEQFF	TGCAGCGTAGCCGGGACTAGCGATGAGCAGTTCTTC
TRBV12-3/TRBV12-4	NA	TRBJ2-1	TRBD2	CASSLIAGGIYNEQFF	TGTGCCAGCAGCTTAATAGCGGGGGGGATATACAATGAGCAGTTCTTC
TRBV7-2	NA	TRBJ2-1	TRBD1	CASNWDRDFEQFF	TGTGCCAGCAACTGGGACAGGGATTTTGAGCAGTTCTTC
TRBV4-2	NA	TRBJ2-7	TRBD1	CASSQDFLDRVYEQYF	TGTGCCAGCAGCCAAGATTTTCTGGACAGGGTCTACGAGCAGTACTTC
TRBV20-1	few	TRBJ2-2	NA	CSARTVTTTVSGELFF	TGCAGTGCCAGAACCGTAACAACTACAGTGTCCGGGGAGCTGTTTTTT
TRBV6-1	NA	TRBJ2-7	NA	CASSEARHEQYF	TGTGCCAGCAGTGAAGCAAGGCACGAGCAGTACTTC
TRBV4-3	NA	TRBJ2-1	TRBD2	CASSGTSGRLAFEQFF	TGCGCCAGCAGCGGGACTAGCGGGAGATTAGCGTTTGAGCAGTTCTTC
TRBV28	few	TRBJ2-3	TRBD2	CASREGLADTDTQYF	TGTGCCAGCAGGGAGGGACTAGCGGACACAGATACGCAGTATTTT
TRBV2	few	TRBJ2-3	NA	CASSVEEDTQYF	TGTGCCAGCAGTGTTGAGGAAGATACGCAGTATTTT
TRBV20-1	few	TRBJ2-7	NA	CSVEGGPTGSSYEQYF	TGCAGTGTGGAGGGTGGGCCGACAGGAAGCTCCTACGAGCAGTACTTC
TRBV27	NA	TRBJ2-3	TRBD2	CASSLSLAATDTLYF	TGTGCCAGCAGTTTGTCACTAGCGGCCACAGATACGCTGTATTTT
TRBV5-6	NA	TRBJ2-2	TRBD2	CASSVRRTSGYWNTGELFF	TGTGCCAGCAGCGTGCGCCGGACTAGCGGGTACTGGAACACCGGGGAGCTGTTTTTT
TRBV20-1	few	TRBJ2-7	TRBD2	CSAPGTSGYYEQYF	TGCAGTGCTCCCGGGACTAGCGGGTACTACGAGCAGTACTTC
TRBV7-9	NA	TRBJ1-1	NA	CASSVTDTEAFF	TGTGCCAGCAGCGTGACGGATACTGAAGCTTTCTTT
TRBV28	NA	TRBJ2-7	TRBD1	CASGQGHYEQYF	TGTGCCAGTGGACAGGGCCATTACGAGCAGTACTTC
TRBV4-1	few	TRBJ2-7	NA	CASSQWLAYEQYF	TGCGCCAGCAGCCAATGGCTCGCCTACGAGCAGTACTTC
TRBV12-3/TRBV12-4	few	TRBJ2-2	TRBD1	CASSTRQGATGELFF	TGTGCCAGCAGTACCAGACAGGGGGCCACCGGGGAGCTGTTTTTT
TRBV5-1	many	TRBJ2-7	NA	CASSLADRRYEQYF	TGCGCCAGCAGCTTGGCTGACAGGAGATACGAGCAGTACTTC
TRBV12-3/TRBV12-4	few	TRBJ2-2	TRBD2	CASVPAGGRRGTGELFF	TGTGCCAGCGTCCCAGCGGGGGGGCGGAGAGGCACCGGGGAGCTGTTTTTT
TRBV11-2	NA	TRBJ2-1	NA	CASSARDWGTYNEQFF	TGTGCCAGCAGCGCCCGGGACTGGGGGACCTACAATGAGCAGTTCTTC
TRBV20-1	many	TRBJ2-5	NA	CSAIRDRGDQYF	TGCAGTGCTATCCGGGACCGGGGTGACCAGTACTTC
TRBV27	few	TRBJ2-1	TRBD2	CASSPSGLSSYNEQFF	TGTGCCAGCAGCCCTAGCGGGTTAAGCTCCTACAATGAGCAGTTCTTC
TRBV12-3/TRBV12-4	few	TRBJ2-7	NA	CASRVTGPGEQYF	TGTGCCAGCAGGGTGACGGGTCCCGGGGAGCAGTACTTC
TRBV2	NA	TRBJ2-7	NA	CRPSETYAYEQYF	TGTCGACCGTCGGAAACCTACGCCTACGAGCAGTACTTC
TRBV7-9	NA	TRBJ2-3	TRBD2	CASSLLASGGADTQYF	TGTGCCAGCAGCTTACTGGCTAGCGGGGGGGCAGATACGCAGTATTTT
TRBV4-3	few	TRBJ2-3	NA	CASSQGLPLTDTQYF	TGCGCCAGCAGCCAAGGACTCCCTCTCACAGATACGCAGTATTTT